Listed below are T cell receptor beta chains from one sample, sequenced in a study of cytomegalovirus exposure and HLA in healthy donors. Generated by immunoSEQ multiplex PCR, the TCRdb table keeps only in-frame clones and is missing some. The sample yields over 100,000 clones, about 70% seen once. Material: PBMCs. These receptors all stem from a male donor in good health and CMV-seronegative. CDR3s include the opening cysteine and the closing phenylalanine or tryptophan. A D gene is named only where the DNA matches it firmly. Not all rows give a size; the values are once, few, many and, for expanded clones, a class.

v_call	j_call	d_call	clone_size	cdr3_aa	cdr3_nt
TRBV4-2	TRBJ2-3	TRBD2	.	CASSQALAGGPEDTQYF	TGTGCCAGCAGCCAAGCGCTAGCGGGAGGGCCGGAAGATACGCAGTATTTT
TRBV19	TRBJ2-1	TRBD2	few	CASNRTSGRNNEQFF	TGTGCCAGTAACCGGACTAGCGGGAGGAACAATGAGCAGTTCTTC
TRBV4-3	TRBJ2-1	TRBD2	.	CASSQDRLASNEQFF	TGCGCCAGCAGCCAAGATCGACTAGCGAGCAATGAGCAGTTCTTC
TRBV14	TRBJ2-3	TRBD2	once	CASSQKGGLSTDTQYF	TGTGCCAGCAGCCAAAAGGGAGGGCTTAGCACAGATACGCAGTATTTT
TRBV10-3	TRBJ1-2	TRBD1	.	CAISESNAGQGGYTF	TGTGCCATCAGTGAGTCGAACGCAGGACAGGGTGGCTACACCTTC
TRBV30	TRBJ1-6	.	.	CAWNGGAANSPLHF	TGTGCCTGGAACGGGGGGGCGGCGAATTCACCCCTCCACTTT
TRBV5-1	TRBJ2-7	TRBD2	.	CASSLGAPVTSLTHSGRGAYEQYF	TGCGCCAGCAGCTTGGGGGCTCCTGTGACTTCACTGACTCATAGCGGGAGGGGCGCCTACGAGCAGTACTTC
TRBV4-2	TRBJ2-3	TRBD2	.	CASSHPGTSGGTLPDTQYF	TGTGCCAGCAGCCACCCTGGGACTAGCGGGGGGACCCTCCCAGATACGCAGTATTTT
TRBV10-2	TRBJ1-4	.	.	CASRGNEKLFF	TGCGCCAGCCGGGGTAATGAAAAACTGTTTTTT
TRBV29-1	TRBJ1-1	TRBD1	.	CSAHRGRGTEAFF	TGCAGCGCCCACAGGGGGCGCGGGACTGAAGCTTTCTTT
TRBV30	TRBJ1-5	TRBD1	.	CAWGDRGDQPQHF	TGTGCCTGGGGGGACAGGGGGGATCAGCCCCAGCATTTT
TRBV18	TRBJ2-5	.	.	CASSPIKEGSLRETQYF	TGTGCCAGCTCACCGATCAAGGAGGGGAGCCTACGAGAGACCCAGTACTTC
TRBV5-1	TRBJ1-2	TRBD1	.	CASSLEGQGASFNYGYTF	TGCGCCAGCAGCTTGGAGGGACAGGGGGCGTCATTTAACTATGGCTACACCTTC
TRBV7-9	TRBJ1-3	.	.	CASSLGGGPSGNTIYF	TGTGCCAGCAGCTTAGGGGGCGGTCCCTCTGGAAACACCATATATTTT
TRBV6-1	TRBJ1-3	.	.	CASTRQPLSGNTIYF	TGTGCCAGCACACGACAGCCACTCTCTGGAAACACCATATATTTT
TRBV27	TRBJ2-2	TRBD2	once	CASSLVAGGLGPGELFF	TGTGCCAGCAGTTTAGTAGCGGGAGGGTTAGGACCCGGGGAGCTGTTTTTT
TRBV28	TRBJ1-2	.	few	CASSLRIDINYGYTF	TGTGCCAGCAGTTTAAGGATAGACATCAACTATGGCTACACCTTC
TRBV7-9	TRBJ2-5	TRBD1	.	CASSQVRGLGETQYF	TGTGCCAGCAGCCAAGTGAGGGGGCTTGGAGAGACCCAGTACTTC
TRBV9	TRBJ1-4	.	.	CASSAEGATNEKLFF	TGTGCCAGCAGCGCTGAGGGGGCAACTAATGAAAAACTGTTTTTT
TRBV9	TRBJ1-2	TRBD1	.	CASSVKLRTGRDYGYTF	TGTGCCAGCAGCGTAAAATTGAGGACAGGGCGAGACTATGGCTACACCTTC
TRBV4-2	TRBJ2-3	.	few	CASSSRGEGQGSTDTQYF	TGTGCCAGCAGCTCGAGGGGGGAGGGCCAAGGGAGCACAGATACGCAGTATTTT
TRBV19	TRBJ2-2	TRBD2	.	CASSMELAGVYTGELLF	TGTGCCAGTAGTATGGAACTAGCGGGGGTTTACACCGGGGAGCTGCTTTTT
TRBV6-1	TRBJ2-7	.	.	CASSKGLMTYEQYF	TGTGCCAGCAGTAAGGGACTCATGACTTACGAGCAGTACTTC
TRBV5-1	TRBJ2-2	TRBD2	.	CASSNTPLAGTGELFF	TGCGCCAGCAGCAATACACCCCTAGCGGGCACCGGGGAGCTGTTTTTT
TRBV6-1	TRBJ1-1	.	.	CASSEVVGGQGEAFF	TGTGCCAGCAGTGAAGTGGTCGGGGGGCAAGGTGAAGCTTTCTTT
TRBV19	TRBJ2-2	.	.	CASIPKNTGELFF	TGTGCCAGTATCCCTAAGAACACCGGGGAGCTGTTTTTT
TRBV9	TRBJ2-7	.	few	CASSVAPDNYEQYF	TGTGCCAGCAGCGTAGCTCCGGACAACTACGAGCAGTACTTC
TRBV28	TRBJ1-5	.	.	CASSLAGSNQPQHF	TGTGCCAGCAGTTTAGCAGGCAGCAATCAGCCCCAGCATTTT
TRBV9	TRBJ2-3	.	.	CASSARQVSFTDTQYF	TGTGCCAGCAGCGCTCGACAGGTTTCCTTCACAGATACGCAGTATTTT